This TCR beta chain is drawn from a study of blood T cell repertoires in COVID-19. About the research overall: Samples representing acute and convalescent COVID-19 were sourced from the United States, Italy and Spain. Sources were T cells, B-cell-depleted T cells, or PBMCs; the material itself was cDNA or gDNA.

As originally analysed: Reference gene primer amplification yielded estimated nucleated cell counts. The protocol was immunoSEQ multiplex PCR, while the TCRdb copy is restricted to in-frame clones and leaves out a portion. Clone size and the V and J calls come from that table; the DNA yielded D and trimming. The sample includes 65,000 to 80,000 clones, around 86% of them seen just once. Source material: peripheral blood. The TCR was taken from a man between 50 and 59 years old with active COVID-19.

The CDR3 is CASSSSSGGSTDTQYF. In DNA form, the CDR3 reads TGTGCCAGCAGCTCCTCTAGCGGGGGGAGCACAGATACGCAGTATTTT. V is TRBV13 and J is TRBJ2-3; 11 bases are shared with TRBD2. Looked up from germline, CDR1 is PRHDT and CDR2 is FYEKMQ (reference sequence). The J segment lost 0 bases and the V segment lost 4 bases, leaving 3 bases of the junction unmatched. This CDR3 comprises 16 residues.